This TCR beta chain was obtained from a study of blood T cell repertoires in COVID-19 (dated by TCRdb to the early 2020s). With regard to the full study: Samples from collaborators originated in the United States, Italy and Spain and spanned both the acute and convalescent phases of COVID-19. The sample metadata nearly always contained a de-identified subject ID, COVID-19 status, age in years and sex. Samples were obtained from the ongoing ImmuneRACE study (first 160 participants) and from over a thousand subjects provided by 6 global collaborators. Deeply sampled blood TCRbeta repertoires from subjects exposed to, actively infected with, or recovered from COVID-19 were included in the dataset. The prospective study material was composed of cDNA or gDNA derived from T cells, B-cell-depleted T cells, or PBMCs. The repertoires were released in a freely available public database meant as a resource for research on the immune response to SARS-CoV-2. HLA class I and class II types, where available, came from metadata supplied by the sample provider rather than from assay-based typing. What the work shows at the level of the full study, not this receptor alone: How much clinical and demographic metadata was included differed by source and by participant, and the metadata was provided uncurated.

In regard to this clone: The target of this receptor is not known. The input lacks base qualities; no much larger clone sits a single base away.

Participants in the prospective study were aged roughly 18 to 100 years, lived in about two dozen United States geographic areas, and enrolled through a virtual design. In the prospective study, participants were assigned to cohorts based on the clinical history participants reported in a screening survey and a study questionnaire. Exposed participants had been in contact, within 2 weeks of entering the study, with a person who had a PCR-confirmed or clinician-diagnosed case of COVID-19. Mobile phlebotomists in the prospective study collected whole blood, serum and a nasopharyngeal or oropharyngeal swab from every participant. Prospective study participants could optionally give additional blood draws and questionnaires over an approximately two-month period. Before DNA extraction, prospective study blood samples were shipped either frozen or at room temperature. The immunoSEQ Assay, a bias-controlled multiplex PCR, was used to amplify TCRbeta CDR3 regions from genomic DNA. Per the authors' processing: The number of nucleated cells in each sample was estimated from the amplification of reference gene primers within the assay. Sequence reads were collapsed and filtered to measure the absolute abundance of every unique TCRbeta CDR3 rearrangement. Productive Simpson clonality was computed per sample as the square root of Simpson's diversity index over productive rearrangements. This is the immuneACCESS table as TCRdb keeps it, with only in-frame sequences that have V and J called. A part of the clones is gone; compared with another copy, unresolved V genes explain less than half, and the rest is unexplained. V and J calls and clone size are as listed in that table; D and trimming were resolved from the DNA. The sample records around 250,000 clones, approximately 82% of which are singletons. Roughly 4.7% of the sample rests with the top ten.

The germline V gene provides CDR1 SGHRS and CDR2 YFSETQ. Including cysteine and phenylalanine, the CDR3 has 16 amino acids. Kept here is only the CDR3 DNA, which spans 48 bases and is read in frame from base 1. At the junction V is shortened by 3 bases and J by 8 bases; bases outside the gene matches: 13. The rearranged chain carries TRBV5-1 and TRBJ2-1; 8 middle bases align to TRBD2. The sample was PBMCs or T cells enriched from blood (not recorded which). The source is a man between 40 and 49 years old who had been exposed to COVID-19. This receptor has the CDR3 CASSSGTRGSGDEQFF. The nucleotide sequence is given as TGCGCCAGCAGCTCCGGGACTAGGGGGTCGGGCGATGAGCAGTTCTTC.